The present T cell receptor beta chain was sequenced within a study of blood T cell repertoires in COVID-19. This CDR3 region has 15 residues. V lost 0 bases to trimming and J lost 1 base, with 7 bases between them. Germline CDR1 ENHRY, CDR2 SYGVKD. Assay used: immunoSEQ multiplex PCR; TCRdb lists only in-frame clones, some missing. The sample has approximately 180,000 clones, more than 65% seen once. The sample was PBMCs or T cells enriched from blood (not recorded which). The sequence was obtained from a man aged 50 to 60 who had recovered from COVID-19. The chain uses TRBV10-3 and TRBJ1-5; D is unclear. CDR3 sequence reads: CAISESGVSNQPQHF. CDR3 coding DNA: TGTGCCATCAGTGAGTCCGGGGTGAGCAATCAGCCCCAGCATTTT.